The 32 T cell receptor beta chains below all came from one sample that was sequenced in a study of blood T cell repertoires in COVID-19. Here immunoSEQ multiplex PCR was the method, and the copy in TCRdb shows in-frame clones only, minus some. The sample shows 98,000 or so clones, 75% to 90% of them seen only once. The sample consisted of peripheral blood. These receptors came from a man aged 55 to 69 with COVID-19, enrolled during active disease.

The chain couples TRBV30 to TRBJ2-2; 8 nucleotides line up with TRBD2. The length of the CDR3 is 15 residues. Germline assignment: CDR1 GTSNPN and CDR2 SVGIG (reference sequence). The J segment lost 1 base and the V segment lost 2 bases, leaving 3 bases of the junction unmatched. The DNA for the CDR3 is TGTGCCTGGAGTCCGACTAGCGAGAACACCGGGGAGCTGTTTTTT. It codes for CAWSPTSENTGELFF.

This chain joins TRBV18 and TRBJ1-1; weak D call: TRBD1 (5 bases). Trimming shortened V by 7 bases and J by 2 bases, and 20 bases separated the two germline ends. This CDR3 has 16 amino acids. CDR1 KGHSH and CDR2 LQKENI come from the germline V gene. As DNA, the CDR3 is TGTGCCAGCTTGCCATTTCACATAAGGGGTAACACTGAAGCTTTCTTT. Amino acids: CASLPFHIRGNTEAFF.

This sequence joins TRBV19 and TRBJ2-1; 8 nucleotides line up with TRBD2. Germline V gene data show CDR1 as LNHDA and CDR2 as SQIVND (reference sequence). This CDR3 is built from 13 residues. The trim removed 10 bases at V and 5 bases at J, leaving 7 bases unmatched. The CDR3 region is CATSTSADNEQFF. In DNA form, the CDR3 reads TGTGCCACCTCGACTAGCGCAGACAATGAGCAGTTCTTC.

The CDR3, as DNA: TGTGCCAGTAGTAACGGGAGACAAGAGACCCAGTACTTC. It codes for CASSNGRQETQYF. The V gene is TRBV19, the J gene TRBJ2-5; D possibly corresponds to TRBD2 (6 bases). From germline, CDR1 is LNHDA and CDR2 SQIVND (reference sequence). V was pared by 4 bases and J by 2 bases, with 8 bases between. This CDR3 contains 13 residues.

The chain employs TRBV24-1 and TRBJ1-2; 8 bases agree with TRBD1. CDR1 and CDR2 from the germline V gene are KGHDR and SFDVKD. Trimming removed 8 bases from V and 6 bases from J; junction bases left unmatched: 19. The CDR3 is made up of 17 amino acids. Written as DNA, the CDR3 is TGTGCCACCATCCCCACATTTCAGGGGGCTGAAGGTCATGGCTACACCTTC. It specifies CATIPTFQGAEGHGYTF.

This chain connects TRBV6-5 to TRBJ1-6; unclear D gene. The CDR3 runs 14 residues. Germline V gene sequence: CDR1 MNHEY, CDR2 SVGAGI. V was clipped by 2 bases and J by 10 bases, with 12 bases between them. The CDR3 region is CASSYLVRSSPLHF. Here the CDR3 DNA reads TGTGCCAGCAGTTACCTTGTGCGTTCATCACCCCTCCACTTT.

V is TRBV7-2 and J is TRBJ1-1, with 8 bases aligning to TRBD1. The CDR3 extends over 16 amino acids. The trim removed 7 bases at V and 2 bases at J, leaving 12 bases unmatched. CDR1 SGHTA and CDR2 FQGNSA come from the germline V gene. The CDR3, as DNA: TGTGCCAGCACCAAAATGGGGGACAGGTATAACACTGAAGCTTTCTTT. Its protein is CASTKMGDRYNTEAFF.

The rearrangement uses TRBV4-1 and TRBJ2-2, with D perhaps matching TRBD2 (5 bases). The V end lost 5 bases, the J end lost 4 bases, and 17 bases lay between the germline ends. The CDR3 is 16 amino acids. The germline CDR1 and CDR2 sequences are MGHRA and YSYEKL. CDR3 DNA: TGCGCCAGCAGCTATCGGGATGAGGTTATCACCGGGGAGCTGTTTTTT. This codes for CASSYRDEVITGELFF.

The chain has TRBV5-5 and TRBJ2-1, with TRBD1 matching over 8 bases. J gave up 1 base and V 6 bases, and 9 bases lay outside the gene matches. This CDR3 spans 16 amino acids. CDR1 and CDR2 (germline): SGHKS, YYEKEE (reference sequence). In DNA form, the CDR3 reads TGTGCCAGCACCCCCTCACGGGACAGGTCCTACAATGAGCAGTTCTTC. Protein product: CASTPSRDRSYNEQFF.

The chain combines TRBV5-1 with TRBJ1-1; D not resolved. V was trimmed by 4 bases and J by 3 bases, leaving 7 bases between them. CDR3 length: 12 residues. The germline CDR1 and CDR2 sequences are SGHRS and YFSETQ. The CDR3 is CASSPPDTEAFF. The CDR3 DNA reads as TGCGCCAGCAGCCCCCCCGACACTGAAGCTTTCTTT.

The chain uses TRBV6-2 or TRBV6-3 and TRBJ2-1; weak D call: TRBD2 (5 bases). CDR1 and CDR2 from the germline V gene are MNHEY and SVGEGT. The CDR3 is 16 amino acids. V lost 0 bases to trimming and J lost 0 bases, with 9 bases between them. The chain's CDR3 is CASSYSHRDSYNEQFF. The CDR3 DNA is TGTGCCAGCAGTTACTCCCACCGGGACTCCTACAATGAGCAGTTCTTC.

The CDR3 is CASSQDGAGQGRSDTEAFF. The DNA of the CDR3 is TGCGCCAGCAGCCAAGATGGGGCAGGACAGGGAAGGTCTGACACTGAAGCTTTCTTT. The V and J genes are TRBV4-1 and TRBJ1-1, with 8 positions matching TRBD1. After removal of 0 bases from V and 3 bases from J, the junction contained 15 bases not matched to a gene. This CDR3 contains 19 residues. Germline V gene sequence: CDR1 MGHRA, CDR2 YSYEKL.

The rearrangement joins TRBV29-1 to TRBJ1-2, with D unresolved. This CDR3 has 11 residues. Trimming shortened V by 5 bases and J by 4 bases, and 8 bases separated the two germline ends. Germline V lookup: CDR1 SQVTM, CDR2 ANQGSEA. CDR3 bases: TGCAGCGTTTCCGAGCTCTATGGCTACACCTTC. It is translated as CSVSELYGYTF.

In DNA form, the CDR3 reads TGTGCCAGCAGCTTAAGGGGCTCCCAAGAGACCCAGTACTTC. Translated: CASSLRGSQETQYF. The V and J genes are TRBV7-8 and TRBJ2-5, with D possibly matching TRBD1 (5 bases). The germline V and J ends were trimmed by 2 bases and 1 base, with 8 bases remaining between them. The CDR3 sequence is 14 residues long. Germline V CDR1 and CDR2: SGHVS, FQNEAQ.

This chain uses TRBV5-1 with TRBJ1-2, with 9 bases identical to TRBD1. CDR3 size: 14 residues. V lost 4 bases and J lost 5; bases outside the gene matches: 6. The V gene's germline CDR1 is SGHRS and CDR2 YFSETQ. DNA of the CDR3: TGCGCCAGCAGCGAGGACAGGGGCGGGTATGGCTACACCTTC. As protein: CASSEDRGGYGYTF.

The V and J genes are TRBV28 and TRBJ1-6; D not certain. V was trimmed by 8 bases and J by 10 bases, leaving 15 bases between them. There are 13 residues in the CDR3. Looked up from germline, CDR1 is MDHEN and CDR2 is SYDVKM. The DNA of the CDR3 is TGTGCCAGCGGTGCAGCGGAGCGATCACCCCTCCACTTT. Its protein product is CASGAAERSPLHF.

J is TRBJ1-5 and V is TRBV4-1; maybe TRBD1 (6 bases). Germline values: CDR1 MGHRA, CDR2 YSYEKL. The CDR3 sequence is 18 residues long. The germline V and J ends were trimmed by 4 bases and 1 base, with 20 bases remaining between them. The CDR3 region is CASSLTTGTGLSNQPQHF. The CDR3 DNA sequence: TGCGCCAGCAGCCTAACAACAGGGACGGGGCTGAGCAATCAGCCCCAGCATTTT.

CDR3: CASSHNSLNTGELFF. The CDR3 region has the DNA TGCGCCAGCAGCCATAATTCTTTGAACACCGGGGAGCTGTTTTTT. The V and J genes are TRBV4-3 and TRBJ2-2; unclear D gene. The CDR3 loop spans 15 amino acids. Trimming removed 3 bases from V and 1 base from J, with 9 bases in between. Germline-derived CDR1 and CDR2 are LGHNA and YSLEER.

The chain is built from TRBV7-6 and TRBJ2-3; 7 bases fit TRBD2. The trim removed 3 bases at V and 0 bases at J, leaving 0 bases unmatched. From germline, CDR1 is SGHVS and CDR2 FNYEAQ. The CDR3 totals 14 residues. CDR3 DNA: TGTGCCAGCAGCTTTAGCGGGAGCACAGATACGCAGTATTTT. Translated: CASSFSGSTDTQYF.

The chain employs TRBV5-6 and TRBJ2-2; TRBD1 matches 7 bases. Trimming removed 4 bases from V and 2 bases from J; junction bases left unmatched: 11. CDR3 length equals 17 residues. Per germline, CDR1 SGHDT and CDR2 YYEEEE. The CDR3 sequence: CASSPLLNRGNTGELFF. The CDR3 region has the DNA TGTGCCAGCAGCCCGCTACTTAACAGGGGTAACACCGGGGAGCTGTTTTTT.

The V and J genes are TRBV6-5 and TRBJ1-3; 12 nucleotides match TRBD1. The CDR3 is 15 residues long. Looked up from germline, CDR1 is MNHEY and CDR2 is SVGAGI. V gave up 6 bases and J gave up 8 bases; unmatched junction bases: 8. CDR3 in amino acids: CASSSGTGGAYTIYF. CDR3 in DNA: TGTGCCAGCAGCTCCGGGACAGGGGGCGCGTACACCATATATTTT.

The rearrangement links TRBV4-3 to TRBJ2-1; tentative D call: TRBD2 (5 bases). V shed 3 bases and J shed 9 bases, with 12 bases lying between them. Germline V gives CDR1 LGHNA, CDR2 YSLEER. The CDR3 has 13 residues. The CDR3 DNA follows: TGCGCCAGCAGCCAGTACAGAGGGAGTGAGCAGTTCTTC. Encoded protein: CASSQYRGSEQFF.

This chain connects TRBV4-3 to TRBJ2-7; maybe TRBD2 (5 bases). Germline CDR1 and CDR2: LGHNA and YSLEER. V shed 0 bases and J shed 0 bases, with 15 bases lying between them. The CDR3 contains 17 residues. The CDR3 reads CASSQDRRGLLSYEQYF. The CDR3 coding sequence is TGCGCCAGCAGCCAAGATCGTAGAGGACTCCTCTCCTACGAGCAGTACTTC.

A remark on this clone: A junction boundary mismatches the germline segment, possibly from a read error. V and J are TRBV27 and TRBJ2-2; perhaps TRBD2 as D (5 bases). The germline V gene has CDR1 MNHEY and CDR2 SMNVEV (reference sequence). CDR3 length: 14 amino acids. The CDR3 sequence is CATSRGVRTGELFF. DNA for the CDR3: TGTGCCACCAGTCGGGGAGTACGCACCGGGGAGCTGTTTTTT.

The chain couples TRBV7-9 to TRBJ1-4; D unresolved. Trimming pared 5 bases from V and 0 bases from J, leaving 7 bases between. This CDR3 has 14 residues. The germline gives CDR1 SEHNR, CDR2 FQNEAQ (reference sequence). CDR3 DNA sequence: TGTGCCAGCAGCCAGGCCGCAACTAATGAAAAACTGTTTTTT. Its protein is CASSQAATNEKLFF.

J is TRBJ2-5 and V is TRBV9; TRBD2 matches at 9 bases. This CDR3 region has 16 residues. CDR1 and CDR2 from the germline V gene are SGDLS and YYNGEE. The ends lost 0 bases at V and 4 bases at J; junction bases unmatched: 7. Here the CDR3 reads CASSVGGSGRGETQYF. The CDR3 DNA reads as TGTGCCAGCAGCGTAGGGGGTAGCGGGAGAGGAGAGACCCAGTACTTC.

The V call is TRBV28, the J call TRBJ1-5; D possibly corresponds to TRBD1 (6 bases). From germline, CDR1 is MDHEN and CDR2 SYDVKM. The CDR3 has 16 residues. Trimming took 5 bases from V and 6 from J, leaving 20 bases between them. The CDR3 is CASSPSEDRRVQPQHF. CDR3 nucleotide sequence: TGTGCCAGCAGTCCATCAGAGGACAGAAGGGTTCAGCCCCAGCATTTT.

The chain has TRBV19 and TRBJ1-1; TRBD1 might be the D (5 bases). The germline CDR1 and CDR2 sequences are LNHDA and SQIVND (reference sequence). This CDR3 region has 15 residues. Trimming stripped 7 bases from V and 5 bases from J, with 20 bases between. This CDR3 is CASTDARSGGTEAFF. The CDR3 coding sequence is TGTGCCAGTACCGATGCCCGATCGGGGGGTACTGAAGCTTTCTTT.

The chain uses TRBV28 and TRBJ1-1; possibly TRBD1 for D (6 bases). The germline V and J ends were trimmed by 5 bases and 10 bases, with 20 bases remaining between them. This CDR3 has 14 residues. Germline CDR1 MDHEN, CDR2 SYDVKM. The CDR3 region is CASSPLEIRGSAFF. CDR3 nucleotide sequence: TGTGCCAGCAGTCCCCTCGAGATCAGGGGATCAGCTTTCTTT.

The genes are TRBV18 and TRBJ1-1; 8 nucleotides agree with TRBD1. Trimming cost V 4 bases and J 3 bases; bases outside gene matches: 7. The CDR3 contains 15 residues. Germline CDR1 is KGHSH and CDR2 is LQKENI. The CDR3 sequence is CASSQSGGRDTEAFF. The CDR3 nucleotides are TGTGCCAGCTCACAATCAGGGGGCCGGGACACTGAAGCTTTCTTT.

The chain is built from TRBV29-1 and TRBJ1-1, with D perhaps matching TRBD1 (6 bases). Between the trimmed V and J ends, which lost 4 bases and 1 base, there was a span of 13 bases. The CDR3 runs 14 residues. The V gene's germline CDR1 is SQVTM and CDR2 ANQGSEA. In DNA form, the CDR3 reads TGCAGCGTTGGCCTGTCGACAGGGAACACTGAAGCTTTCTTT. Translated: CSVGLSTGNTEAFF.

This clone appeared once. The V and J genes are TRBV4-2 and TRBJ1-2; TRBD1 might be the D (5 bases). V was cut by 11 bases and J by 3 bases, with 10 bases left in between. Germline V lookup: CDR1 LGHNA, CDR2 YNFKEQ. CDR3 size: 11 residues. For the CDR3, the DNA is TGTGCCCCCAGGGTGGACTATGGCTACACCTTC. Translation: CAPRVDYGYTF.